This T cell receptor (beta chain) was sequenced during a study of CD8 T cells in ankylosing spondylitis. Study conclusions and caveats: Previous work reported some of these motif variants in the synovial fluid and blood of reactive arthritis. Clones linked to disease, bearing a CD8+ phenotype, were relatively rare in peripheral blood.

Of note for this clonotype: Antigen: not known.

The ends were cut back, 8 bases at V and 0 bases at J, with 12 bases in the middle. The CDR3 loop spans 14 amino acids. MiXCR, run by TCRdb on the 5' RACE reads, gives a single entry per CDR3 protein. The data show just under 350,000 distinct CDR3 sequences, roughly 14% seen once. Sequencing input: blood, either unsorted or a sorted T cell fraction (not recorded which). This sequence joins TRBV12-3 or TRBV12-4 and TRBJ2-3; D remains unclear. The TCR sequence derives from a male donor with ankylosing spondylitis or in good health (not recorded which). The CDR3 sequence: CASLGWGSTDTQYF. DNA of the CDR3: TGTGCCAGCCTTGGCTGGGGTAGCACAGATACGCAGTATTTT.